This section outlines one TCR beta chain sequence together with its context. These data come from a study of T cell responses to AZD1222 COVID-19 vaccine. Assay used: immunoSEQ multiplex PCR; TCRdb lists only in-frame clones, some missing. The data hold approximately 42,000 clones, with more than 70% observed a single time. The sample consisted of peripheral blood, taken 28 days after the second AZD1222 dose. The clonotype originates from an adult who received the AZD1222 COVID-19 vaccine.

Written as DNA, the CDR3 is TGCAGCGTTGGTACTACGAACACCGGGGAGCTGTTTTTT. Its protein product is CSVGTTNTGELFF. V and J are TRBV29-1 and TRBJ2-2; no clear D. The germline V gene encodes CDR1 SQVTM and CDR2 ANQGSEA. The CDR3 length is 13 residues. V lost 4 bases to trimming and J lost 0 bases, with 6 bases between them.